Below, 15 T cell receptor beta chains from the same sample are listed, as sequenced in a study of T cell repertoires in cytomegalovirus infection. TCRdb processed the reads anew with MiXCR; each CDR3 protein has one entry. The repertoire has roughly 920,000 distinct CDR3 sequences, approximately 31% of them found once; the top ten carry around an eighth. Their antigens remain unidentified. Here the sequenced sample was cultured CD8+ T cells from PBMCs, taken from culture after CMV antigen stimulation. The source of these receptors is a human donor in good health (CMV status not recorded). Some clones in this sample may be carry-over from other donors' samples.

The CDR3 here is CASSLQEDQPQHF. The CDR3 DNA reads TGTGCCAGCAGCTTACAGGAGGATCAGCCCCAGCATTTT. The chain has TRBV9 and TRBJ1-5; D perhaps matches TRBD1 (5 bases). Looked up from germline, CDR1 is SGDLS and CDR2 is YYNGEE. The V gene lost 4 bases and the J gene lost 5 bases, with 10 bases spanning the gap. The CDR3 has 13 residues.

The genes are TRBV12-3 or TRBV12-4 and TRBJ1-1; 7 positions agree with TRBD1. The CDR3 has 15 residues. The junction had 7 bases not matched to a gene; V was cut back by 6 bases and J by 0 bases. The CDR3 loop reads CASSLRQGLNTEAFF. The CDR3 DNA sequence: TGTGCCAGCAGCCTACGACAGGGTCTGAACACTGAAGCTTTCTTT.

The chain combines TRBV2 with TRBJ2-7; 7 positions match TRBD1. After removal of 6 bases from V and 6 bases from J, the junction contained 5 bases not matched to a gene. Germline CDR1 and CDR2: SNHLY and FYNNEI. The CDR3 totals 12 residues. Written as DNA, the CDR3 is TGTGCCAGCAGGGGACAGCCTTTCGAGCAGTACTTC. Amino acid sequence: CASRGQPFEQYF.

The gene calls are TRBV7-9 and TRBJ2-5; D gene ambiguous. The CDR3 is made up of 16 amino acids. CDR1 SEHNR and CDR2 FQNEAQ come from the germline V gene (reference sequence). V was trimmed by 5 bases and J by 0 bases, leaving 16 bases between them. The CDR3 DNA is TGTGCCAGCAGCACCCCCCTTGGGCAGGACCAAGAGACCCAGTACTTC. Protein product: CASSTPLGQDQETQYF.

The CDR3 region is CASSYHGTAYGYTF. CDR3 DNA: TGTGCCAGCAGTTACCATGGGACAGCCTATGGCTACACCTTC. This rearrangement joins TRBV6-6 to TRBJ1-2, with 7 bases matching TRBD1. Per the germline V gene, CDR1 is MNHNY and CDR2 is SVGAGI (reference sequence). J lost 4 bases, V lost 2 bases, and 4 bases had no gene match. There are 14 residues in the CDR3.

The rearrangement joins TRBV5-1 to TRBJ2-1, with D tentatively TRBD1 (6 bases). Trimming took 6 bases from V and 12 from J, leaving 13 bases between them. The CDR3 spans 11 residues. CDR1 is SGHRS and CDR2 is YFSETQ in the germline V gene. CDR3 amino acids: CASNSGDGQFF. The CDR3 bases are TGCGCCAGCAACTCAGGGGACGGGCAGTTCTTC.

This clonotype occurred a few times. This chain connects TRBV6-5 to TRBJ1-3; weak D call: TRBD1 (5 bases). V lost 0 bases, J lost 9 bases, and 9 bases lay in between. Germline V gene sequence: CDR1 MNHEY, CDR2 SVGAGI. The CDR3 has 13 amino acids. The chain's CDR3 is CASSYSGRSTIYF. Here the CDR3 DNA reads TGTGCCAGCAGTTACTCGGGACGCTCCACCATATATTTT.

The chain links TRBV10-3 to TRBJ2-7; 8 bases agree with TRBD1. V shed 3 bases and J 5 bases; nucleotides not matched to a gene: 6. This CDR3 contains 14 residues. From germline, CDR1 is ENHRY and CDR2 SYGVKD. Written as DNA, the CDR3 is TGTGCCATCAGTGATGGCGACAGGGGAGACGAGCAGTACGTC. Its protein product is CAISDGDRGDEQYV.

V and J are TRBV6-6 and TRBJ1-2, with 9 bases fitting TRBD1. V shed 5 bases, J shed 8 bases, and the junction held 9 bases outside the gene matches. Germline-derived CDR1 and CDR2 are MNHNY and SVGAGI (reference sequence). The length of the CDR3 is 14 residues. CDR3 region: CASSPLGQGKGYTF. CDR3 in DNA: TGTGCCAGCAGTCCACTGGGACAGGGAAAAGGCTACACCTTC.

This clonotype has only a few counts. CDR3 nucleotide sequence: TGTGCCACGGCTGGGATTCAAGACAGCTCTGGAAACACCATATATTTT. This encodes CATAGIQDSSGNTIYF. This chain joins TRBV10-3 and TRBJ1-3; a weak D match, TRBD1 (5 bases). V gave up 10 bases and J gave up 0 bases, with 19 bases separating them. The CDR3 consists of 16 residues. Per germline, CDR1 ENHRY and CDR2 SYGVKD.

This clonotype was seen repeatedly, ten times or more. CDR3 sequence reads: CASSLHRSSGELFF. CDR3 DNA: TGTGCCAGCAGCCTCCATAGGAGTTCCGGGGAGCTGTTTTTT. The chain couples TRBV7-2 to TRBJ2-2; D unclear. Trimming cost V 5 bases and J 6 bases, with 13 bases left between them. The germline V gene has CDR1 SGHTA and CDR2 FQGNSA. The CDR3 totals 14 residues.

This clonotype turned up a few times. The rearrangement uses TRBV5-1 and TRBJ1-1, with unresolved D. Trimming left V 6 bases short and J 0 bases short, with 6 bases between. The germline gives CDR1 SGHRS, CDR2 YFSETQ. The CDR3 runs 12 residues. This CDR3 is CASKQMNTEAFF. The DNA for the CDR3 is TGCGCCAGCAAACAGATGAACACTGAAGCTTTCTTT.

The chain links TRBV6-2 or TRBV6-3 to TRBJ2-7, with D perhaps matching TRBD1 (6 bases). The CDR3 has 13 amino acids. Germline CDR1 MNHEY, CDR2 SVGEGT. The V and J ends lost 6 bases and 3 bases respectively, with 12 bases between them. CDR3 amino acids: CASSRTEGYEQYF. DNA of the CDR3: TGTGCCAGCAGCCGGACAGAAGGCTACGAGCAGTACTTC.

J is TRBJ2-3 and V is TRBV7-6; 8 nucleotides agree with TRBD1. This CDR3 spans 15 amino acids. The V segment lost 1 base and the J segment 4 bases; nucleotides outside the gene matches: 4. CDR1 and CDR2 from the germline V gene are SGHVS and FNYEAQ. CDR3 sequence: CASSLGQGAADTQYF. For the CDR3, the DNA is TGTGCCAGCAGCTTAGGTCAGGGGGCGGCAGATACGCAGTATTTT. Filled out from reference TRBV7-6 and TRBJ2-3, the complete variable domain reads GAGVSQSPRYKVTKRGQDVALRCDPISGHVSLYWYRQALGQGPEFLTYFNYEAQQDKSGLPNDRFSAERPEGSISTLTIQRTEQRDSAMYRCASSLGQGAADTQYFGPGTRLTVL.

This clonotype was detected a few times. V usage is TRBV12-3 or TRBV12-4 and J usage is TRBJ1-3; possible D gene TRBD1, 5 bases. The V and J ends lost 4 bases and 7 bases respectively, with 8 bases between them. This CDR3 comprises 12 residues. The CDR3 here is CASSWGANTIYF. CDR3 bases: TGTGCCAGCAGTTGGGGCGCTAACACCATATATTTT.